These 2 T cell receptor beta chains originate from one sample sequenced in a study of T cells after yellow fever vaccination. TCRdb redid the calling of the 5' RACE reads with MiXCR, one entry per CDR3 protein. The sample has a few hundred thousand distinct CDR3 sequences, 4% seen once. Here the sequenced sample was PBMCs, taken 5 days after the yellow fever booster vaccination. The receptors shown here come from a man aged 18 to 30 who received the YFV17D yellow fever vaccine.

A few counts support this clonotype. The chain has TRBV5-1 and TRBJ2-3; 10 positions agree with TRBD2. CDR1 and CDR2 (germline): SGHRS, YFSETQ. With V trimmed by 4 bases and J by 6 bases, 8 bases remained unmatched. The length of the CDR3 is 15 residues. CDR3 nucleotides: TGCGCCAGCAGCATAAGCGGGGGGGCGTGGGATACGCAGTATTTT. This codes for CASSISGGAWDTQYF.

This clonotype was seen more than once but under ten times. The chain combines TRBV7-2 with TRBJ1-5; 9 nucleotides match TRBD1. Looked up from germline, CDR1 is SGHTA and CDR2 is FQGNSA. The trim removed 5 bases at V and 7 bases at J, leaving 6 bases unmatched. This CDR3 is 14 amino acids long. The DNA for the CDR3 is TGTGCCAGCAGCAGGGACAGGGCGGAACAGCCCCAGCATTTT. This gives the protein CASSRDRAEQPQHF.